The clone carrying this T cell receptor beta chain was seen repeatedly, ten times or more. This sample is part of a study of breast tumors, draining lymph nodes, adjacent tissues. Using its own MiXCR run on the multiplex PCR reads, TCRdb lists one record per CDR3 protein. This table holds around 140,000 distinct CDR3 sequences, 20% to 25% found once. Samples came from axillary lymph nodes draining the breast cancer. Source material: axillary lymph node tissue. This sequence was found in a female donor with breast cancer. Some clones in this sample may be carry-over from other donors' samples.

The CDR3 spells CATSRDLAGGETQYF. The CDR3, as DNA: TGTGCCACCAGCAGAGATCTGGCGGGAGGGGAGACCCAGTACTTC. V usage is TRBV15 and J usage is TRBJ2-5; TRBD2 matches at 9 bases. The germline gives CDR1 LNHNV, CDR2 YYDKDF (reference sequence). The V and J ends lost 0 bases and 5 bases, in that order; junction bases with no gene match: 4. This CDR3 comprises 15 residues.